These 9 T cell receptor beta chains share one sample of origin, sequenced in a study of CD8+ T cells in alopecia areata (dated by TCRdb to between 2018 and 2020). The time point tag for this specimen amounts to: more than 3 weeks on oral tofacitinib. Reading the label with the study, this specimen's treatment or condition is: oral pan-JAK inhibitor, 5-10 mg twice daily. Library creation used the immunoSEQ multiplex PCR assay. For TCR sequencing, RNA was extracted from every sample and reverse transcribed into cDNA to serve as template. What TCRdb holds here is the immuneACCESS table cut down to in-frame rearrangements. Part of the clones is not present; checked against another copy, under half of the missing clones reflect an unresolved V gene, and the others are unexplained. The sample includes 130,000 or so clones, with 86% observed a single time. Of the sample, less than 15% is held by the ten largest clones.

The starting material was CD8+ T cells sorted from blood, obtained at week 4, from a patient treated with tofacitinib. These receptors originate from a human donor with alopecia areata.

The chain carries TRBV29-1 and TRBJ2-1, with no clear D. The germline gives CDR1 SQVTM, CDR2 ANQGSEA. With 5 bases removed from V and 3 bases from J, the gap between germline ends came to 5 bases. The CDR3 covers 11 residues. The CDR3 spells CSVLIYNEQFF. The CDR3, as DNA: TGCAGCGTTTTGATCTACAATGAGCAGTTCTTC.

DNA of the CDR3: TGCAGCGCAGAGGGACAGGGGGCTTCCCTCGCCGGGGAGCTGTTTTTT. Protein sequence: CSAEGQGASLAGELFF. The V call is TRBV29-1, the J call TRBJ2-2, with TRBD1 matching over 12 bases. Unmatched junction bases numbered 12, after V lost 7 bases and J lost 6 bases. The CDR3 contains 16 residues. The V gene's germline CDR1 is SQVTM and CDR2 ANQGSEA.

The genes are TRBV2 and TRBJ2-3, with 10 bases fitting TRBD1. The V gene end was trimmed by 3 bases and the J gene end by 3 bases; junction bases not matched to a gene: 6. The germline V gene has CDR1 SNHLY and CDR2 FYNNEI. The CDR3 consists of 16 residues. This chain's CDR3 is CASSDRDRGRTDTQYF. The CDR3 DNA reads as TGTGCCAGCAGTGACCGGGACAGGGGTCGGACAGATACGCAGTATTTT.

The J gene is TRBJ2-1, the V gene TRBV9; D is undetermined. Germline V gives CDR1 SGDLS, CDR2 YYNGEE. The CDR3 totals 12 residues. Trimming took off 1 base at V and 10 bases at J, with 9 bases between the two ends. In DNA, the CDR3 is TGTGCCAGCAGCGTAAACCAACGGGAGCAGTTCTTC. It translates to CASSVNQREQFF.

This chain connects TRBV9 to TRBJ2-7; either TRBD1 or TRBD2 may supply D (5 bases each). The CDR3 spans 14 residues. The germline V gene has CDR1 SGDLS and CDR2 YYNGEE. V was cut by 3 bases and J by 5 bases, with 15 bases left in between. CDR3 sequence reads: CASSAPLRDHEQYF. In nucleotides, the CDR3 is TGTGCCAGCAGCGCACCACTCAGGGACCACGAGCAGTACTTC.

The chain employs TRBV4-1 and TRBJ2-5; no clear D gene. Looked up from germline, CDR1 is MGHRA and CDR2 is YSYEKL. This CDR3 has 17 amino acids. V dropped 0 bases and J dropped 1 base, with 15 bases sitting between them. The CDR3: CASSQDGAQVIQETQYF. CDR3 coding DNA: TGCGCCAGCAGCCAAGATGGTGCTCAGGTTATCCAAGAGACCCAGTACTTC.

This clone appeared a few times. The chain is built from TRBV2 and TRBJ2-2; 8 bases agree with TRBD1. CDR3 length: 15 residues. Germline lookup yields CDR1 SNHLY and CDR2 FYNNEI. Trimming at V came to 6 bases and at J to 6 bases, leaving 9 bases not matched to a gene. CDR3 sequence (DNA): TGTGCCAGCAGCGGGGGACAGGTCTCCCCCGGGGAGCTGTTTTTT. Protein product: CASSGGQVSPGELFF.

J is TRBJ2-1 and V is TRBV27; tentatively, D is TRBD2 (5 bases). The length of the CDR3 is 13 residues. Germline V CDR1 and CDR2: MNHEY, SMNVEV (reference sequence). V lost 5 bases and J 6 bases, leaving 11 bases between the germline ends. The CDR3: CASSTRGINEQFF. In DNA, the CDR3 is TGTGCCAGCAGTACCCGGGGAATCAATGAGCAGTTCTTC.

V usage is TRBV9 and J usage is TRBJ1-2; TRBD1 agrees at 7 bases. This CDR3 is built from 16 residues. CDR1 and CDR2 (germline): SGDLS, YYNGEE. The V and J ends lost 4 bases and 5 bases, in that order; junction bases with no gene match: 14. The CDR3 bases are TGTGCCAGCAGCCTTAATACCATGACAGGGTGGTATGGCTACACCTTC. This gives the protein CASSLNTMTGWYGYTF.